This passage covers 17 T cell receptor beta chains from one sample sequenced in a study of post-analysis software for immune sequencing data. General study points: Controls had lower frequencies than patients of about 5 TRBV segments, which included TRBV5-6, TRBV5-1 and TRBV20-1.

Their specific antigens are unknown. The TCR beta cDNA libraries carried unique molecular identifiers. MiXCR, applied by TCRdb to the PCR reads, yields one record per CDR3 protein. The repertoire consists of 400,000 to 500,000 distinct CDR3 sequences, with approximately 39% occurring once and the leading ten covering under 9%. Sequenced: blood. Receptors were obtained from a girl aged 2-10 years with multiple sclerosis.

The CDR3 is CSVEDRAGGITDTQYF. Written as DNA, the CDR3 is TGCAGCGTTGAAGACCGAGCGGGGGGGATCACAGATACGCAGTATTTT. The gene calls are TRBV29-1 and TRBJ2-3; 10 positions agree with TRBD2. Germline-derived CDR1 and CDR2 are SQVTM and ANQGSEA. The CDR3 covers 16 residues. The junction had 5 bases not matched to a gene; V was cut back by 0 bases and J by 2 bases.

The J gene is TRBJ1-1, the V gene TRBV29-1, with a possible D match to TRBD1 (5 bases). Looked up from germline, CDR1 is SQVTM and CDR2 is ANQGSEA. This CDR3 has 12 amino acids. Trimming pared 5 bases from V and 2 bases from J, leaving 9 bases between. The CDR3 region is CSVQGHNTEAFF. The CDR3 DNA follows: TGCAGCGTTCAGGGCCACAACACTGAAGCTTTCTTT.

The rearrangement joins TRBV7-2 to TRBJ1-4; D not resolved. The CDR3 length is 17 residues. The germline V gene has CDR1 SGHTA and CDR2 FQGNSA. Trimming took 5 bases from V and 1 from J, leaving 17 bases between them. CDR3: CASSPRAGSGTNEKLFF. CDR3 DNA: TGTGCCAGCAGCCCCCGGGCGGGGTCCGGAACTAATGAAAAACTGTTTTTT.

The sample holds many counts of this clonotype. The chain joins TRBV7-9 to TRBJ2-5, with 7 bases that match TRBD1. The junction had 8 bases not matched to a gene; V was cut back by 5 bases and J by 2 bases. The CDR3 contains 15 residues. Germline CDR1 reads SEHNR; CDR2 reads FQNEAQ (reference sequence). The CDR3 DNA reads as TGTGCCAGCAGCCGACACGGGACAGATCAAGAGACCCAGTACTTC. This encodes CASSRHGTDQETQYF.

V usage is TRBV12-3 or TRBV12-4 and J usage is TRBJ1-1; D unresolved. CDR3 size: 14 residues. Trimming cost V 5 bases and J 0 bases, with 10 bases left between them. The CDR3 bases are TGTGCCAGCAGTACAACACCCATGAACACTGAAGCTTTCTTT. It encodes CASSTTPMNTEAFF.

This clonotype was recorded a few times. The chain employs TRBV6-5 and TRBJ2-7; D perhaps matches TRBD1 (8 bases). Per germline, CDR1 MNHEY and CDR2 SVGAGI. Trimming removed 6 bases at V and 6 bases at J, with 21 bases between. The CDR3 runs 15 residues. This chain's CDR3 is CASRPRGQGGGEQYF. The CDR3 region has the DNA TGTGCCAGCAGGCCACGTGGACAGGGAGGGGGCGAGCAGTACTTC.

This clonotype was seen only a few times. The rearrangement uses TRBV6-6 and TRBJ1-2, with 8 bases identical to TRBD1. Germline CDR1 reads MNHNY; CDR2 reads SVGAGI (reference sequence). This CDR3 is built from 14 residues. With V trimmed by 5 bases and J by 8 bases, 10 bases remained unmatched. This chain's CDR3 is CASSPQGEGWGYTF. The CDR3 coding sequence is TGTGCCAGCAGTCCACAGGGGGAAGGTTGGGGCTACACCTTC.

The CDR3 DNA reads TGTGCCAGCAGCGTAGGGGAGCGGGGGGGCTACAATGAGCAGTTCTTC. This translates into CASSVGERGGYNEQFF. The chain couples TRBV9 to TRBJ2-1, with TRBD2 matching over 10 bases. This CDR3 has 16 amino acids. The germline V gene has CDR1 SGDLS and CDR2 YYNGEE. With 0 bases clipped from V and 3 bases from J, the junction kept 3 bases outside the gene matches.

The chain couples TRBV12-5 to TRBJ1-1; maybe TRBD1 (5 bases). The germline V and J ends were trimmed by 0 bases and 3 bases, with 17 bases remaining between them. Germline V gene data show CDR1 as LGHNT and CDR2 as FRNRAP. The CDR3 loop spans 17 amino acids. The CDR3, as DNA: TGTGCTAGTGGTTTGGTCCTCGGGGGGACTACGGACACTGAAGCTTTCTTT. Amino acid sequence: CASGLVLGGTTDTEAFF.

The genes are TRBV29-1 and TRBJ2-7, with 7 bases matching TRBD2. The germline CDR1 and CDR2 sequences are SQVTM and ANQGSEA. The CDR3 covers 15 residues. J lost 2 bases, V lost 0 bases, and 7 bases had no gene match. The CDR3 bases are TGCAGCGTTGAAGATCTCTCCAGCGGGGCCTACGAGCAGTACTTC. This codes for CSVEDLSSGAYEQYF.

This clonotype has just a few counts. The chain joins TRBV10-3 to TRBJ1-4; perhaps TRBD1 as D (6 bases). Trimming cost V 10 bases and J 7 bases, with 16 bases left between them. CDR3 length equals 13 residues. Per germline, CDR1 ENHRY and CDR2 SYGVKD. CDR3 in amino acids: CATRPRGGEKLFF. The CDR3 DNA reads TGTGCCACCAGACCTCGAGGGGGTGAAAAACTGTTTTTT.

This clonotype was recorded a few times. The chain recombines TRBV10-3 with TRBJ2-7, with D tentatively TRBD2 (6 bases). The CDR3 length is 15 residues. Between the trimmed V and J ends, which lost 4 bases and 2 bases, there was a span of 15 bases. Germline V CDR1 and CDR2: ENHRY, SYGVKD. CDR3 sequence (DNA): TGTGCCATCAGTGCTCCGGGAGAGAACACCTACGAGCAGTACTTC. Translated, it gives CAISAPGENTYEQYF.

The genes are TRBV3-1 and TRBJ2-3; D could derive from TRBD1 or TRBD2 (6 bases each). Per germline, CDR1 LGHDT and CDR2 YNNKEL (reference sequence). The CDR3 contains 16 residues. V lost 6 bases, J lost 5 bases, and 21 bases lay in between. CDR3 DNA: TGTGCCAGCAGGATGTTAGGGGGGTCGGTAGGAGATACGCAGTATTTT. Protein sequence: CASRMLGGSVGDTQYF.

This sequence joins TRBV28 and TRBJ2-3; 8 nucleotides line up with TRBD2. Germline CDR1 is MDHEN and CDR2 is SYDVKM. The CDR3 extends over 14 amino acids. Unmatched junction bases numbered 8, after V lost 7 bases and J lost 5 bases. The CDR3 DNA reads as TGTGCCAGCAATAATCCGGGAGGGAGAGATACGCAGTATTTT. Translation gives CASNNPGGRDTQYF.

V is TRBV6-4 and J is TRBJ2-1, with unresolved D. CDR3 length: 15 residues. Germline V lookup: CDR1 MRHNA, CDR2 SNTAGT. Deletions cut 3 bases from V and 8 bases from J, with 17 bases between. The CDR3 DNA is TGTGCCAGCAGTGAATTTTGGGGAACCCCGTATGAGCAGTTCTTC. It translates to CASSEFWGTPYEQFF.

This clonotype turned up a few times. This chain joins TRBV20-1 and TRBJ2-1; D perhaps matches TRBD2 (5 bases). V dropped 0 bases and J dropped 5 bases, with 23 bases sitting between them. The germline CDR1 and CDR2 sequences are DFQATT and SNEGSKA (reference sequence). The CDR3 has 18 amino acids. The CDR3 is CSARDWGYSVFRHNEQFF. The CDR3 coding sequence is TGCAGTGCTAGAGATTGGGGATATAGCGTCTTTCGACACAATGAGCAGTTCTTC.

The chain carries TRBV4-1 and TRBJ2-3; D gene ambiguous. The CDR3 is 14 amino acids. CDR1 and CDR2 (germline): MGHRA, YSYEKL. The V end lost 0 bases, the J end lost 2 bases, and 6 bases lay between the germline ends. CDR3 protein: CASSQDAITDTQYF. The CDR3 DNA reads TGCGCCAGCAGCCAAGATGCTATCACAGATACGCAGTATTTT.